This T cell receptor beta chain derives from a study of molecular identifiers for immune sequencing clone quantification. About the research overall: In the replicates, RNA derived from about 19,000 or 110,000 naive CD8 cells was divided into five parts, and four were sequenced.

The study's findings and limits: The sizes of highly expanded clones could be underestimated when identical TCR molecules share a barcode. Among effectors, clones above 20 RNA copies held over 98% of molecules; among naive cells, under 1%.

In TCRdb, the PCR reads were re-called with MiXCR into one record per CDR3 protein. The table shows about 89,000 distinct CDR3 sequences, with around 19% occurring only once. Many counts were recorded for this clonotype. Antigen specificity is unknown. V was clipped by 0 bases and J by 3 bases, with 8 bases between them. There are 15 residues in the CDR3. Looked up from germline, CDR1 is ENHRY and CDR2 is SYGVKD. The authors gated naive CD8 T cells as CD8+CD4-CCR7+CD45RA+ for sorting. The chain recombines TRBV10-3 with TRBJ1-4; D may be TRBD1 (5 bases). This clonotype originated in a human donor in good health. Some libraries in this study had Jurkat cell RNA spiked in. Source material: naive CD8+ T cells from blood, with Jurkat cell RNA spiked in. As for subset: FACS-sorted CD8+CD4-CCR7+CD45RA+ naive T cells. CDR3 in amino acids: CAISESGGANEKLFF. In DNA, the CDR3 is TGTGCCATCAGTGAGTCGGGAGGGGCTAATGAAAAACTGTTTTTT.